This T cell receptor (beta chain) was observed in a study of blood T cells in healthy people across ages. Primed by a sample-barcoded 5' primer and a J-beta primer mix, a second PCR proceeded for roughly 7 to 12 cycles. TCRdb re-analysed the 5' RACE reads in MiXCR, keeping a single row per CDR3 protein. The repertoire holds 1.5 million to 2 million distinct CDR3 sequences, roughly 50% seen once, with less than 2.5% in the top ten. Germline CDR1 is SGHRS and CDR2 is YFSETQ. The CDR3 spans 16 residues. Trimming took 3 bases from V and 2 from J, leaving 18 bases between them. The specimen sequenced was blood. The gene calls are TRBV5-1 and TRBJ2-7; maybe TRBD1 (5 bases). The sequence was obtained from a woman aged 40 to 55 in good health. This CDR3 is CASSSHLQVSPYEQYF. CDR3 nucleotides: TGCGCCAGCAGCTCCCATTTACAGGTCAGCCCCTACGAGCAGTACTTC.